Sequencing of this T cell receptor (beta chain) was carried out in a study of T cell responses to AZD1222 COVID-19 vaccine. Profiled with immunoSEQ multiplex PCR; TCRdb holds only in-frame clones, not every one. In the table there are 95,000 to 110,000 clones, 89% of which are singletons. As regards this clone: The antigen is undetermined.

Whole-study findings and limits: Clonal diversity may have been underestimated in mostly white British donors. The breadth and depth of Spike-specific TCRs increased once two AZD1222 doses had been given.

The sample consisted of peripheral blood, taken on day 0 of AZD1222 vaccination. This receptor was identified in an adult in good health.

The CDR3 DNA reads TGTGCCAGCAGTTTAGAACAGGGGTATTCACCCCTCCACTTT. Translation gives CASSLEQGYSPLHF. This sequence joins TRBV28 and TRBJ1-6, with TRBD1 identical over 7 bases. The CDR3 is 14 amino acids. Germline CDR1 and CDR2: MDHEN and SYDVKM. V was pared by 2 bases and J by 8 bases, with 3 bases of the junction left unmatched.